This T cell receptor (beta chain) appears in the sequencing data of a study of blood T cell repertoires in COVID-19. Study in general: Samples of COVID-19 (acute and convalescent) were obtained from the United States, Italy and Spain. The cDNA or gDNA used as material had been derived from T cells, B-cell-depleted T cells, or PBMCs.

Methods used by the authors: Estimated nucleated cell counts came from reference gene primer amplification. Profiling relied on immunoSEQ multiplex PCR, and the TCRdb table lists in-frame clones only, not all of them. V and J calls and clone size follow that table, whereas D and trimming were derived from the DNA. Among tens of thousands of clones listed, 84% were seen once. The CDR3 covers 11 residues. V was pared by 3 bases and J by 5 bases, with 7 bases between. Germline values: CDR1 GTSNPN, CDR2 SVGIG (reference sequence). The sequence was obtained from a man between 65 and 85 years old with active COVID-19. V gene TRBV30 combines with J gene TRBJ1-2; D not certain. What was sequenced was peripheral blood. CDR3 nucleotides: TGTGCCTGGAGGCCGGGGTATGGCTACACCTTC. It codes for CAWRPGYGYTF.